This T cell receptor (beta chain) comes out of a study of blood T cell repertoires in COVID-19. V lost 4 bases and J lost 5, with 19 bases in between. The germline V gene encodes CDR1 SGHDN and CDR2 FVKESK. There are 16 residues in the CDR3. In the original analysis: Amplification of reference gene primers was used by the study to estimate nucleated cell counts. Method: immunoSEQ multiplex PCR; TCRdb's copy keeps in-frame clones and lacks some. D and trimming were read from the DNA, whereas the V and J calls and clone size are those reported in that table. Altogether about 160,000 clones are present, roughly 84% being singletons, with the ten largest covering 1% to 1.2%.

The sequence was obtained from a man aged 40-50 years with acute or convalescent COVID-19. Sequencing used peripheral blood. This chain joins TRBV14 and TRBJ2-3; TRBD2 might be the D (7 bases). DNA of the CDR3: TGTGCCAGCAGCCCCTGGGGATCGGGGGGCCGAGATACGCAGTATTTT. Amino acids: CASSPWGSGGRDTQYF.